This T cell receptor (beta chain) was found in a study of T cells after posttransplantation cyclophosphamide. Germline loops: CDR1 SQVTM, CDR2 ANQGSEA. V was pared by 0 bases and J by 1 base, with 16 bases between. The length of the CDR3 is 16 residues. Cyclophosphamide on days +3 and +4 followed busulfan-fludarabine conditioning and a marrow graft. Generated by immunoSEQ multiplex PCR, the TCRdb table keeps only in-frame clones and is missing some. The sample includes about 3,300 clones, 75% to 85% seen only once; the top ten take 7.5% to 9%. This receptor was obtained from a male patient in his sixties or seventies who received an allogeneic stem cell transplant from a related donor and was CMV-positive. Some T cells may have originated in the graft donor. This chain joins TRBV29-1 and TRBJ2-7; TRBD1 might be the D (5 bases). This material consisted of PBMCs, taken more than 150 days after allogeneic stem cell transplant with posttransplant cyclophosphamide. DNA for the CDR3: TGCAGCGTTGAAGATCGGTCCACAGGAGCTTCCTACGAGCAGTACTTC. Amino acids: CSVEDRSTGASYEQYF.